This is a list of T cell receptor beta chains from one sample in a study of T cell responses to AZD1222 COVID-19 vaccine. Measured with immunoSEQ multiplex PCR; TCRdb has only the in-frame clones, and not every one. The sample has around 120,000 clones, roughly 91% seen once; the top ten hold over 2.5%. This sample comprised peripheral blood, obtained on day 0 of AZD1222 vaccination. The receptors stem from an adult in good health. CDR3s include the opening cysteine and the closing phenylalanine or tryptophan.

J gene,V gene,CDR3 protein
TRBJ2-1,TRBV7-9,CASSLVRMSYNEQFF
TRBJ1-1,TRBV2,CASSEGGGNAEAFF
TRBJ1-6,TRBV5-1,CASSLATATDSPLHF
TRBJ1-1,TRBV18,CASSPVHDTEAFF
TRBJ1-1,TRBV7-9,CASTPTGWWNTEAFF
TRBJ1-6,TRBV3-1/TRBV3-2,CASSQEASANSPLHF
TRBJ1-5,TRBV19,CASSINRGGDQPQHF
TRBJ1-2,TRBV29-1,CSVEAQYNYGYTF
TRBJ1-5,TRBV6-2/TRBV6-3,CASSLRTGIIGNQPQHF
TRBJ2-7,TRBV5-1,CASSQGVVNEQYF
TRBJ1-5,TRBV6-5,CASSYTGTGNQPQHF
TRBJ2-2,TRBV5-1,CASSSLAGVDTGELFF
TRBJ1-1,TRBV29-1,CSASGQENTEAFF
TRBJ2-7,TRBV28,CASSLSPSGEGRQYF
TRBJ2-7,TRBV10-3,CAISGRDKPYEQYF
TRBJ1-4,TRBV19,CASSIDREKLFF
TRBJ1-5,TRBV6-5,CASSSGNQPQHF
TRBJ1-5,TRBV21-1,CASSKEGGSNQPQHF
TRBJ1-1,TRBV27,CASSLTPQGNTEAFF
TRBJ2-1,TRBV2,CASSAGLAGGGEQFF
TRBJ2-1,TRBV4-2,CASSQEGYNEQFF
TRBJ1-5,TRBV29-1,CSVAGGSGNQPQHF
TRBJ1-2,TRBV6-5,CASSLTGANTQGYTF
TRBJ2-7,TRBV6-6,CASSPPGTSGSSREQYF
TRBJ1-2,TRBV6-4,CASSDEEGGGYTF
TRBJ1-6,TRBV30,CAWSVSGGSSPLHF
TRBJ2-7,TRBV12-3/TRBV12-4,CASSLAGRYEQYF
TRBJ1-1,TRBV19,CASTPTENTEAFF
TRBJ1-2,TRBV4-1,CASSFLRTGTNYGYTF
TRBJ2-7,TRBV23-1,CASRIPRPDRGFVYEQYF
TRBJ1-1,TRBV7-6,CASSPRLTEAFF
TRBJ2-4,TRBV30,CAWSLGLAAKNIQYF
TRBJ2-2,TRBV5-1,CASSGLSGSYSSTGELFF
TRBJ1-2,TRBV18,CASSRDGNYGYTF
TRBJ2-5,TRBV7-9,CASSLGLAGEETQYF
TRBJ1-3,TRBV4-3,CASSHSRGSSGNTIYF
TRBJ1-6,TRBV30,CAWSVQGSNSPLHF